The rows below give T cell receptor beta chains drawn from one sample of a study of cytomegalovirus exposure and HLA in healthy donors. Sequencing used immunoSEQ multiplex PCR; TCRdb keeps in-frame clones, though not all of them. The sample consists of some 100,000 clones, approximately 82% of them appearing once. The sequenced sample consisted of PBMCs. These receptors were obtained from a woman aged 18-29 years in good health and CMV-seronegative. Each CDR3 is given without its conserved first and last residue. Clone size is given for some rows only: seen once, a few or many times, or a class if the clone is expanded.

v_gene: TRBV7-3; j_gene: TRBJ2-2; abundance: .; CDR3aa: ASSLARSGELF
v_gene: TRBV28; j_gene: TRBJ1-5; abundance: .; CDR3aa: ASTMTGGISNQPQH
v_gene: TRBV2; j_gene: TRBJ2-2; abundance: .; CDR3aa: ASSEDDRTFPSTGELF
v_gene: TRBV28; j_gene: TRBJ2-1; abundance: .; CDR3aa: ASSPSPDRVDEQF
v_gene: TRBV18; j_gene: TRBJ1-6; abundance: .; CDR3aa: ASSPEQGSLTSPLH
v_gene: TRBV30; j_gene: TRBJ2-1; abundance: once; CDR3aa: AWSRAGGGYEQF
v_gene: TRBV5-4; j_gene: TRBJ2-3; abundance: .; CDR3aa: ASSLQGADTQY
v_gene: TRBV7-2; j_gene: TRBJ1-6; abundance: .; CDR3aa: ASIKGTGFFY
v_gene: TRBV2; j_gene: TRBJ1-6; abundance: few; CDR3aa: ASSQTGTGGSSLH
v_gene: TRBV19; j_gene: TRBJ1-1; abundance: few; CDR3aa: ASSIRQGTEAF
v_gene: TRBV9; j_gene: TRBJ2-7; abundance: .; CDR3aa: ASSVGGTYEQY
v_gene: TRBV5-6; j_gene: TRBJ2-7; abundance: few; CDR3aa: ASSTPGGGAYEQY
v_gene: TRBV6-6; j_gene: TRBJ2-6; abundance: .; CDR3aa: ASSYRGGANVLT
v_gene: TRBV4-2; j_gene: TRBJ1-3; abundance: .; CDR3aa: ASSLPGGVGYTIY
v_gene: TRBV7-6; j_gene: TRBJ1-4; abundance: .; CDR3aa: ASSPSRQGVRKLF
v_gene: TRBV28; j_gene: TRBJ2-1; abundance: .; CDR3aa: ASSLRGKSSYNEQF
v_gene: TRBV11-2; j_gene: TRBJ2-3; abundance: .; CDR3aa: ASTERGGFDTQY
v_gene: TRBV7-9; j_gene: TRBJ2-3; abundance: .; CDR3aa: SSSLRASSGTDTQY
v_gene: TRBV5-7; j_gene: TRBJ1-2; abundance: .; CDR3aa: ASSLEEGGDPNGYT
v_gene: TRBV18; j_gene: TRBJ2-7; abundance: .; CDR3aa: ASSPQSAGSRSYEQY
v_gene: TRBV7-2; j_gene: TRBJ2-1; abundance: .; CDR3aa: ASSFGLAGPFSYNEQF
v_gene: TRBV11-2; j_gene: TRBJ2-5; abundance: .; CDR3aa: ASSLSGTEGETQY
v_gene: TRBV5-4; j_gene: TRBJ2-1; abundance: .; CDR3aa: ASSLLSGSYNEQF